The 28 T cell receptor beta chains presented below share a single source sample, sequenced in a study of T cell responses to AZD1222 COVID-19 vaccine. Data came from immunoSEQ multiplex PCR; TCRdb stores just in-frame clones and leaves some out. The table lists 140,000 or so clones, just under 95% of them singletons. Source: peripheral blood, taken after recovery from COVID-19. These receptors were obtained from an adult who had recovered from COVID-19.

The CDR3 bases are TGTGCCAGCAGCCAAGAGGGGTTGGAGCAGTACTTC. Translating gives CASSQEGLEQYF. This chain connects TRBV3-1 (or the pseudogene TRBV3-2) to TRBJ2-7; D unclear. Germline CDR1 reads LGHDT; CDR2 reads YNNKEL (reference sequence). This CDR3 spans 12 amino acids. Deletions cut 0 bases from V and 7 bases from J, with 7 bases between.

This sequence joins TRBV2 and TRBJ2-1; D is ambiguous. In germline, CDR1 is SNHLY, CDR2 FYNNEI. V was clipped by 4 bases and J by 8 bases, with 9 bases between them. The CDR3 spans 12 residues. CDR3 DNA sequence: TGTGCCAGCAGTGTGGCTGGAGATGAGCAGTTCTTC. Protein sequence: CASSVAGDEQFF.

This clone showed up just a few times. J is TRBJ2-1 and V is TRBV7-6, with D possibly being TRBD2 (6 bases). Germline CDR1 SGHVS, CDR2 FNYEAQ. V was clipped by 4 bases and J by 5 bases, with 15 bases between them. The CDR3 is made up of 15 amino acids. CDR3 DNA sequence: TGTGCCAGCAGCTCTTCGGGAGAAAGGGACAATGAGCAGTTCTTC. This translates into CASSSSGERDNEQFF.

This clone occurred a few times. The V gene is TRBV7-3, the J gene TRBJ2-3; possible D gene TRBD2, 5 bases. Deletions cut 5 bases from V and 3 bases from J, with 9 bases between. Germline values: CDR1 SGHTA, CDR2 FQGTGA. This CDR3 contains 13 residues. The CDR3 nucleotides read TGTGCCAGCAGCCCCCCGGGGACAGATACGCAGTATTTT. Residues: CASSPPGTDTQYF.

The chain couples TRBV7-2 to TRBJ2-7, with 9 bases lining up with TRBD1. The germline gives CDR1 SGHTA, CDR2 FQGNSA. CDR3 length: 15 residues. V lost 1 base to trimming and J lost 4 bases; unmatched junction nucleotides: 5. The CDR3, as DNA: TGTGCCAGCAGCTTAGGACAGGGGGTTTTGTACGAGCAGTACTTC. Protein sequence: CASSLGQGVLYEQYF. Combining the CDR3 with reference TRBV7-2 and TRBJ2-7 gives the whole variable domain GAGVSQSPSNKVTEKGKDVELRCDPISGHTALYWYRQSLGQGLEFLIYFQGNSAPDKSGLPSDRFSAERTGGSVSTLTIQRTQQEDSAVYLCASSLGQGVLYEQYFGPGTRLTVT.

This chain uses TRBV5-1 with TRBJ2-7; D assignment may be TRBD1 or TRBD2 (5 bases each). This CDR3 is 20 amino acids long. V dropped 4 bases and J dropped 0 bases, with 29 bases sitting between them. From germline, CDR1 is SGHRS and CDR2 YFSETQ. The CDR3 reads CASSPAGSGTGHQISYEQYF. CDR3 nucleotides: TGCGCCAGCAGCCCCGCAGGATCTGGGACGGGTCATCAGATCTCCTACGAGCAGTACTTC.

This rearrangement joins TRBV24-1 to TRBJ1-5; no firm D call. V lost 5 bases to trimming and J lost 7 bases, with 8 bases between them. The CDR3 is 12 amino acids. The germline CDR1 and CDR2 sequences are KGHDR and SFDVKD. This CDR3 reads CATSAPGQPQHF. In DNA, the CDR3 is TGTGCCACCAGTGCTCCGGGACAGCCCCAGCATTTT.

The V and J genes are TRBV28 and TRBJ1-6, with a weak D call TRBD1 (5 bases). Germline V CDR1 and CDR2: MDHEN, SYDVKM. This CDR3 contains 16 residues. Deletions cut 4 bases from V and 6 bases from J, with 16 bases between. CDR3 protein: CASSSSSGVINSPLHF. Written as DNA, the CDR3 is TGTGCCAGCAGTTCCTCCTCGGGGGTTATTAATTCACCCCTCCACTTT.

The rearrangement uses TRBV10-2 and TRBJ2-3; 7 nucleotides align to TRBD2. Germline V gene data show CDR1 as WSHSY and CDR2 as SAAADI. This CDR3 region has 16 residues. V dropped 6 bases and J dropped 0; count of bases not matched to a gene: 9. This CDR3 is CASSDLGTTSTDTQYF. CDR3 nucleotide sequence: TGCGCCAGCAGCGACCTCGGGACTACTAGCACAGATACGCAGTATTTT.

The chain carries TRBV28 and TRBJ2-1; TRBD1 is a possible D gene (5 bases). Germline V gene data show CDR1 as MDHEN and CDR2 as SYDVKM. V gave up 5 bases and J gave up 8 bases, with 13 bases separating them. This CDR3 has 13 residues. The CDR3 DNA sequence: TGTGCCAGCAGTCCGAGTTGGGGCGATGAGCAGTTCTTC. Its translation: CASSPSWGDEQFF.

The chain couples TRBV10-1 to TRBJ2-4; 8 nucleotides match TRBD2. The CDR3 loop spans 13 amino acids. J gave up 9 bases and V 10 bases, and 11 bases lay outside the gene matches. Germline CDR1 and CDR2: WNHNN and SYGVQD (reference sequence). The CDR3 loop is CAKPETSAPIQYF. As DNA, the CDR3 is TGCGCCAAACCGGAGACTAGCGCGCCCATTCAGTACTTC.

The V gene is TRBV10-3, the J gene TRBJ2-7; 9 bases agree with TRBD2. The CDR3 is 15 residues long. The V and J ends lost 3 bases and 3 bases, in that order; junction bases with no gene match: 6. The germline V gene has CDR1 ENHRY and CDR2 SYGVKD. The DNA of the CDR3 is TGTGCCATCAGTGATGTGGCGGGAGGGCACTACGAGCAGTACTTC. Its translation is CAISDVAGGHYEQYF.

This chain connects TRBV28 to TRBJ1-6, with D possibly TRBD1 on 5 matching bases. Trimming took 6 bases from V and 11 from J, leaving 20 bases between them. This CDR3 is 15 amino acids long. Germline V lookup: CDR1 MDHEN, CDR2 SYDVKM. The CDR3 nucleotides are TGTGCCAGCAGGACTCCCGGGGCCCGAGGGACACCCCTCCACTTT. Its translation: CASRTPGARGTPLHF. Full variable domain (missing parts from reference TRBV28 and TRBJ1-6): DVKVTQSSRYLVKRTGEKVFLECVQDMDHENMFWYRQDPGLGLRLIYFSYDVKMKEKGDIPEGYSVSREKKERFSLILESASTNQTSMYLCASRTPGARGTPLHFGNGTRLTVT.

The gene calls are TRBV7-9 and TRBJ2-1; possibly TRBD2 for D (5 bases). The V end was cut by 6 bases, the J end by 4 bases, with 13 bases between. This CDR3 region has 14 residues. Germline V gives CDR1 SEHNR, CDR2 FQNEAQ (reference sequence). Written as DNA, the CDR3 is TGTGCCAGCAGGCCTACCCGGGGTTACAATGAGCAGTTCTTC. Encoded protein: CASRPTRGYNEQFF.

The chain carries TRBV28 and TRBJ2-7; TRBD1 or TRBD2 may be the D gene (5 bases each). CDR3 length: 15 residues. The ends were cut back, 5 bases at V and 2 bases at J, with 16 bases in the middle. In germline, CDR1 is MDHEN, CDR2 SYDVKM. The CDR3 is CASSAGTIKTYEQYF. The CDR3, as DNA: TGTGCCAGCAGTGCCGGGACGATAAAAACCTACGAGCAGTACTTC.

The CDR3 bases are TGTGCCAGCAGTTACACGACAGGAGTCTACGAGCAGTACTTC. The encoded protein is CASSYTTGVYEQYF. The chain recombines TRBV6-5 with TRBJ2-7; D might be TRBD1 (6 bases). With 2 bases removed from V and 3 bases from J, the gap between germline ends came to 11 bases. The CDR3 consists of 14 residues. CDR1 is MNHEY and CDR2 is SVGAGI in the germline V gene.

This sequence joins TRBV15 and TRBJ1-5; D may be TRBD1 (5 bases). CDR1 and CDR2 (germline): LNHNV, YYDKDF (reference sequence). The CDR3 covers 17 residues. V lost 4 bases, J lost 4 bases, and 20 bases lay in between. The DNA of the CDR3 is TGTGCCACCAGCACGTCGCCCCCTGGGGCGGGGAATCAGCCCCAGCATTTT. It encodes CATSTSPPGAGNQPQHF. The complete variable domain, with remaining parts taken from reference TRBV15 and TRBJ1-5, reads DAMVIQNPRYQVTQFGKPVTLSCSQTLNHNVMYWYQQKSSQAPKLLFHYYDKDFNNEADTPDNFQSRRPNTSFCFLDIRSPGLGDTAMYLCATSTSPPGAGNQPQHFGDGTRLSIL.

The chain links TRBV6-5 to TRBJ2-5; D may be TRBD1 or TRBD2 (5 bases each). The CDR3 extends over 14 amino acids. CDR1 and CDR2 from the germline V gene are MNHEY and SVGAGI. Trimming shortened V by 6 bases and J by 10 bases, and 21 bases separated the two germline ends. CDR3: CASRSSEGEYCQYF. CDR3 sequence (DNA): TGTGCCAGCAGATCCTCCGAAGGGGAGTATTGCCAGTACTTC.

The chain carries TRBV27 and TRBJ2-2; 9 nucleotides line up with TRBD1. This CDR3 has 16 amino acids. After removal of 3 bases from V and 5 bases from J, the junction contained 7 bases not matched to a gene. Germline assignment: CDR1 MNHEY and CDR2 SMNVEV (reference sequence). In DNA, the CDR3 is TGTGCCAGCAGTTTTTCGGGACAGGGTCCTACCGGGGAGCTGTTTTTT. This codes for CASSFSGQGPTGELFF.

V gene TRBV10-1 combines with J gene TRBJ2-3; the match to TRBD1 covers 10 bases. V was clipped by 4 bases and J by 4 bases; unmatched bases: 5. The CDR3 extends over 15 amino acids. Per germline, CDR1 WNHNN and CDR2 SYGVQD (reference sequence). CDR3 in DNA: TGCGCCAGCAGTGCCCGGACAGGGGGACCAGATACGCAGTATTTT. Encoded protein: CASSARTGGPDTQYF.

V is TRBV6-5 and J is TRBJ2-5; D remains unclear. The CDR3 has 13 amino acids. CDR1 is MNHEY and CDR2 is SVGAGI in the germline V gene. Deletions cut 11 bases from V and 4 bases from J, with 17 bases between. CDR3 sequence (DNA): TGTGCCCAGTCTGCGGACGCGCGAGAGACCCAGTACTTC. Translating gives CAQSADARETQYF.

The chain recombines TRBV3-1 (or the pseudogene TRBV3-2) with TRBJ1-2; TRBD1 is a possible D gene (5 bases). The CDR3 consists of 13 residues. Germline loops: CDR1 LGHDT, CDR2 YNNKEL (reference sequence). V lost 6 bases and J 4 bases, leaving 12 bases between the germline ends. DNA of the CDR3: TGTGCCAGCAGTTCTGACAGACCCTATGGCTACACCTTC. This encodes CASSSDRPYGYTF.

The CDR3 DNA is TGTGCCAGCAGCCATAGCGGCTACGAGCAGTACTTC. Its protein is CASSHSGYEQYF. The chain is built from TRBV4-2 and TRBJ2-7, with D tentatively TRBD2 (6 bases). The CDR3 sequence is 12 residues long. Germline V gene data show CDR1 as LGHNA and CDR2 as YNFKEQ. The ends were cut back, 3 bases at V and 3 bases at J, with 6 bases in the middle.

V and J are TRBV18 and TRBJ1-6; 9 bases line up with TRBD1. Trimming at V came to 4 bases and at J to 10 bases, leaving 2 bases not matched to a gene. Per the germline V gene, CDR1 is KGHSH and CDR2 is LQKENI. The CDR3 is made up of 13 amino acids. CDR3 sequence reads: CASSRDRDSPLHF. The CDR3 DNA reads TGTGCCAGCTCACGGGACAGGGACTCACCCCTCCACTTT. Based on the CDR3 plus reference TRBV18 and TRBJ1-6, the full variable domain is NAGVMQNPRHLVRRRGQEARLRCSPMKGHSHVYWYRQLPEEGLKFMVYLQKENIIDESGMPKERFSAEFPKEGPSILRIQQVVRGDSAAYFCASSRDRDSPLHFGNGTRLTVT.

The rearrangement links TRBV28 to TRBJ1-6; 10 positions agree with TRBD1. Losses at the gene ends were 3 bases for V and 7 bases for J; bases not matched to a gene: 0. Germline values: CDR1 MDHEN, CDR2 SYDVKM. CDR3 size: 14 residues. The CDR3 is CASSLGQGNSPLHF. In DNA, the CDR3 is TGTGCCAGCAGTTTGGGACAGGGGAATTCACCCCTCCACTTT.

The CDR3 protein is CASSRRLAGNTGELFF. Written as DNA, the CDR3 is TGTGCCAGCAGTCGCCGACTAGCGGGCAACACCGGGGAGCTGTTTTTT. The V gene is TRBV27, the J gene TRBJ2-2; 10 positions agree with TRBD2. CDR3 size: 16 residues. The germline V gene encodes CDR1 MNHEY and CDR2 SMNVEV (reference sequence). J was trimmed by 2 bases and V by 5 bases; bases with no gene match: 5.

The chain couples TRBV5-4 to TRBJ2-5; 7 bases are a match to TRBD2. This CDR3 spans 16 amino acids. Germline CDR1 is SGHNT and CDR2 is YYREEE (reference sequence). The V segment lost 0 bases and the J segment 2 bases; nucleotides outside the gene matches: 7. The CDR3 nucleotides read TGTGCCAGCAGCTTGGCGGTGGGGGGGTGGCAAGAGACCCAGTACTTC. Protein sequence: CASSLAVGGWQETQYF.

The chain employs TRBV28 and TRBJ2-1; 9 nucleotides line up with TRBD1. V dropped 3 bases and J dropped 3; count of bases not matched to a gene: 9. From germline, CDR1 is MDHEN and CDR2 SYDVKM. The CDR3 contains 17 residues. The CDR3 DNA is TGTGCCAGCAGTTTGAGGACAGGGGTCCTTAACTACAATGAGCAGTTCTTC. The encoded protein is CASSLRTGVLNYNEQFF.